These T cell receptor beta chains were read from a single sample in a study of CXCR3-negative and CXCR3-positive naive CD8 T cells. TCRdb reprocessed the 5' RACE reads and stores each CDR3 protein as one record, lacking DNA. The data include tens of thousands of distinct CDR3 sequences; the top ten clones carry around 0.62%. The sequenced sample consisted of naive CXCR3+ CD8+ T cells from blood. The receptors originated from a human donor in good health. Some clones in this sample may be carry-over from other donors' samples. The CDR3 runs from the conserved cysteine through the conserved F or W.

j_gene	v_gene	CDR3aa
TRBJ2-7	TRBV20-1	CSARDTYEQYF
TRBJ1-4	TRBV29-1	CSVLATNEKLFF
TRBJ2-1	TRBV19	CASSWSSNNEQFF
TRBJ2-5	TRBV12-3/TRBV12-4	CASSGRGPQETQYF
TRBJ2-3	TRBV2	CASPGGTSADTQYF
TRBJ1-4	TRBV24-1	CATMDSDNEKLFF
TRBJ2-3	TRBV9	CASSSDPTPEGDTQYF
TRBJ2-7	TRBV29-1	CSVEGQETSYEQYF
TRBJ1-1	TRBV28	CASTFDYGEAFF
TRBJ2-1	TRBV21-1	CASSKHRYYNEQFF
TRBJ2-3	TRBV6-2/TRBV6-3	CASSYGPADTQYF
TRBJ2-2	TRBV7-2	CASSLAGLLTGELFF
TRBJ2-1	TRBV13	CASSLQTSGEQFF
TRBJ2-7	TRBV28	CASSHRGAGGSYEQYF
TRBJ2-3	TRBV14	CASSQGWSGEDTQYF
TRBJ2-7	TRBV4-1	CAGGGARGEQYF
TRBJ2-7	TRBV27	CASSYRGRGEQYF
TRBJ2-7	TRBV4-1	CASSQTSGLYEQYF
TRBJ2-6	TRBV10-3	CAIRDPKGAGANVLTF
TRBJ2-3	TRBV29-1	CSVLLVAESSTDTQYF
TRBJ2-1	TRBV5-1	CASSLLGDEQFF
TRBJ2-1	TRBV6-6	CASSYRTSGGPNEQFF
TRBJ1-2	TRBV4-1	CASSQGDGTNFGYTF
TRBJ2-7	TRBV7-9	CASRDGTAPLREQYF
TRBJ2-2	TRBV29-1	CSVVLGLTNTGELFF
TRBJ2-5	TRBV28	CASTTRTGPETQYF
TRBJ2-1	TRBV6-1	CASRAGGRGSGNEQFF
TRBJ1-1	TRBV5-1	CASGTGETEAFF
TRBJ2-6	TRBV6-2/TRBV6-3	CASSYSLGREAAGANVLTF
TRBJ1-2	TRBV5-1	CASSLEGYGYTF
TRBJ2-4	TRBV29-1	CSVEDEGTKNIQYF
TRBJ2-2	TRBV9	CASSRTDANTGELFF
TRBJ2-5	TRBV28	CASSFRGAQHF
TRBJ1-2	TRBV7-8	CASSPEGHYGYTF
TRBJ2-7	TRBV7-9	CASSLADGPDEQYF
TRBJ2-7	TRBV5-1	CASSLGRTSDVNLYTYEQYF
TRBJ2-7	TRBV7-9	CASSLPGGTYEQYF
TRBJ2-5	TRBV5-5	CASRPGGETQYF
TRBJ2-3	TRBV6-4	CASSDSSGGADTQYF
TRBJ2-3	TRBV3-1	CASSQDTPGTDTQYF
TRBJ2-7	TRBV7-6	CASSSYPGRGANEQYF
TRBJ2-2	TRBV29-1	CSVTSGGAKIGELFF
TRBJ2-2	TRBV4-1	CASSLSGDTGELFF
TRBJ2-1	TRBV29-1	CSVEEGTSGAYDEQFF
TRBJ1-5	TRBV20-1	CSASPMRENQPQHF
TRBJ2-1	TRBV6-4	CASSDSAGGNEQFF
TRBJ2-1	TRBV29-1	CSVEPGSYNEQLF
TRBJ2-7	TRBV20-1	CSAMRTSGRTYEQYF
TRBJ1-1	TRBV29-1	CSVYGGPLEAFF
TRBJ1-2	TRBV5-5	CASSPEDGWDGYTF
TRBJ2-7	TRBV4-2	CASSHSGTGRVEQYF
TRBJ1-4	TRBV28	CASSLLPLTGGGEKLFF
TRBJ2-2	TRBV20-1	CSASWNRETGELFF
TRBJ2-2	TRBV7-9	CASSFGAGELFF
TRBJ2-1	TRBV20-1	CSALPGQGDNEQFF
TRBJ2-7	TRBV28	CASSFRDNTYEQYF
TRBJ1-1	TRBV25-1	CASSEFWSGGSGTEAFF